The 19 T cell receptor beta chains below come from one sample, sequenced in a study of T cell responses to AZD1222 COVID-19 vaccine. TCRdb keeps only in-frame clones here, not all; method: immunoSEQ multiplex PCR. The table shows approximately 270,000 clones, with approximately 94% occurring only once. The sequencing here drew on peripheral blood, taken 28 days after the second AZD1222 dose. These receptors were collected from an adult who received the AZD1222 COVID-19 vaccine.

V usage is TRBV28 and J usage is TRBJ1-1; D is unresolved. Trimming stripped 6 bases from V and 7 bases from J, with 18 bases between. This CDR3 has 14 residues. Germline assignment: CDR1 MDHEN and CDR2 SYDVKM. In DNA, the CDR3 is TGTGCCAGCAGCCCCCGTGAAAGGCGGAGTGAAGCTTTCTTT. Protein sequence: CASSPRERRSEAFF.

Note on this clone: A read error may account for a junction end that differs from germline. Other nucleotide sequences in the sample specify the same CDR3. The J gene is TRBJ2-7, the V gene TRBV5-1; no definite D call. CDR1 SGHRS and CDR2 YFSETQ come from the germline V gene. This CDR3 spans 13 amino acids. The CDR3 coding sequence is TGCGCCAGCAGTTTGGCGAGCTCCTACGAGCAGTACTTC. As protein: CASSLASSYEQYF. Full variable domain (missing parts from reference TRBV5-1 and TRBJ2-7): KAGVTQTPRYLIKTRGQQVTLSCSPISGHRSVSWYQQTPGQGLQFLFEYFSETQRNKGNFPGRFSGRQFSNSRSEMNVSTLELGDSALYLCASSLASSYEQYFGPGTRLTVT.

The rearrangement links TRBV7-2 to TRBJ2-5, with D maybe TRBD2 (5 bases). The V gene's germline CDR1 is SGHTA and CDR2 FQGNSA. This CDR3 is 13 amino acids long. The V end lost 4 bases, the J end lost 3 bases, and 9 bases lay between the germline ends. The CDR3, as DNA: TGTGCCAGCAGCTCACTGAGGGAAGAGACCCAGTACTTC. Encoded protein: CASSSLREETQYF.

J is TRBJ1-5 and V is TRBV23-1; TRBD1 is a possible D gene (5 bases). TRBV23-1 is an ORF, and what it does is uncertain. Trimming shortened V by 4 bases and J by 7 bases, and 11 bases separated the two germline ends. The CDR3 length is 13 residues. The CDR3 DNA reads as TGCGCCAGCAGTCGGGGGGTGAGGCAGCCCCAGCATTTT. Encoded protein: CASSRGVRQPQHF.

This chain joins TRBV15 and TRBJ2-7; D is ambiguous. The germline gives CDR1 LNHNV, CDR2 YYDKDF (reference sequence). The length of the CDR3 is 15 residues. With 0 bases removed from V and 5 bases from J, the gap between germline ends came to 14 bases. The CDR3 DNA is TGTGCCACCAGCAGAGATCTAGGATGGACGAACGAGCAGTACTTC. The encoded protein is CATSRDLGWTNEQYF.

CDR3 loop: CASSQTRAGGETQYF. The CDR3 DNA is TGTGCCAGCAGTCAGACTAGAGCCGGTGGAGAGACCCAGTACTTC. V usage is TRBV6-2 or TRBV6-3 and J usage is TRBJ2-5; D is possibly TRBD2 (6 bases). Trimming removed 5 bases from V and 4 bases from J, with 17 bases in between. The CDR3 has 15 residues. The germline gives CDR1 MNHEY, CDR2 SVGEGT.

V gene TRBV2 combines with J gene TRBJ2-3; 12 positions match TRBD2. The germline gives CDR1 SNHLY, CDR2 FYNNEI. The CDR3 length is 17 residues. The V and J ends lost 8 bases and 2 bases, in that order; junction bases with no gene match: 11. CDR3 DNA: TGTGCCAGCGGCATTATTCGGACTAGCGGGAACACAGATACGCAGTATTTT. It codes for CASGIIRTSGNTDTQYF.

The chain combines TRBV10-2 with TRBJ2-4, with D possibly being TRBD1 (6 bases). V was clipped by 2 bases and J by 12 bases, with 17 bases between them. CDR1 and CDR2 from the germline V gene are WSHSY and SAAADI. The CDR3 length is 14 residues. CDR3 DNA sequence: TGCGCCAGCAGTGAGCTGGACAGACTCGGGGATCAGTACTTC. It specifies CASSELDRLGDQYF.

The rearrangement uses TRBV6-2 or TRBV6-3 and TRBJ2-7, with D tentatively TRBD2 (7 bases). Trimming cost V 2 bases and J 2 bases, with 10 bases left between them. CDR1 and CDR2 from the germline V gene are MNHEY and SVGEGT. CDR3 length equals 14 residues. In DNA form, the CDR3 reads TGTGCCAGCAGTTACCCGCGGGGGCCCTACGAGCAGTACTTC. It codes for CASSYPRGPYEQYF.

This clone appeared once. The chain combines TRBV12-3 or TRBV12-4 with TRBJ1-1; no clear D. The CDR3 spans 13 residues. V was shortened by 3 bases and J by 3 bases, with 8 bases between the two germline ends. Here the CDR3 reads CASSFRRDTEAFF. The CDR3 nucleotides are TGTGCCAGCAGTTTTAGGAGGGACACTGAAGCTTTCTTT.

This rearrangement joins TRBV6-5 to TRBJ1-1; 10 bases align to TRBD1. Germline V gene data show CDR1 as MNHEY and CDR2 as SVGAGI. V shed 6 bases, J shed 7 bases, and the junction held 8 bases outside the gene matches. The CDR3 contains 14 residues. DNA for the CDR3: TGTGCCAGCAGCACGGACAGGGGGGATATTGAAGCTTTCTTT. Translated, it gives CASSTDRGDIEAFF.

CDR3 sequence reads: CSVGRGTTSTDTQYF. DNA for the CDR3: TGCAGCGTTGGAAGGGGGACCACTAGCACAGATACGCAGTATTTT. The chain links TRBV29-1 to TRBJ2-3; D is perhaps TRBD1 (6 bases). This CDR3 spans 15 amino acids. The V gene's germline CDR1 is SQVTM and CDR2 ANQGSEA. Trimming pared 4 bases from V and 0 bases from J, leaving 14 bases between.

The chain recombines TRBV3-1 (or the pseudogene TRBV3-2) with TRBJ2-1; TRBD1 aligns across 8 bases. The CDR3 is 14 amino acids. Germline V lookup: CDR1 LGHDT, CDR2 YNNKEL (reference sequence). V was pared by 4 bases and J by 9 bases, with 8 bases of the junction left unmatched. CDR3 loop: CASSPRGHSGEQFF. In DNA, the CDR3 is TGTGCCAGCAGCCCCAGGGGGCATTCGGGTGAGCAGTTCTTC.

Here the CDR3 DNA reads TGTGCCAGCTCCCTTTGGGGACAGGGTAGCACAGATACGCAGTATTTT. It codes for CASSLWGQGSTDTQYF. The J gene is TRBJ2-3, the V gene TRBV7-9; 9 bases map to TRBD1. Trimming removed 8 bases from V and 0 bases from J; junction bases left unmatched: 9. Germline V gives CDR1 SEHNR, CDR2 FQNEAQ (reference sequence). This CDR3 contains 16 residues.

The J gene is TRBJ1-6, the V gene TRBV4-1; tentative D call: TRBD1 (5 bases). The ends were cut back, 3 bases at V and 8 bases at J, with 14 bases in the middle. Germline CDR1 MGHRA, CDR2 YSYEKL. The CDR3 has 15 residues. The CDR3 reads CASSHEYGRDSPLHF. CDR3 in DNA: TGCGCCAGCAGCCACGAATACGGCAGGGATTCACCCCTCCACTTT.

This clone was observed once. The V call is TRBV2, the J call TRBJ1-1; maybe TRBD1 (6 bases). This CDR3 is 13 amino acids long. Germline CDR1 and CDR2: SNHLY and FYNNEI. V shed 8 bases and J shed 2 bases, with 12 bases lying between them. For the CDR3, the DNA is TGTGCCAGCCAGGGGTTCCTAAACACTGAAGCTTTCTTT. As protein: CASQGFLNTEAFF.

This clone is a singleton in its sample. The V gene is TRBV2, the J gene TRBJ1-5; TRBD1 aligns across 11 bases. Germline CDR1 reads SNHLY; CDR2 reads FYNNEI. The trim removed 6 bases at V and 2 bases at J, leaving 12 bases unmatched. The CDR3 runs to 18 residues. CDR3 nucleotide sequence: TGTGCCAGCAGCCCAGGGACAGGGGGGCCTGAGGGCAATCAGCCCCAGCATTTT. Residues: CASSPGTGGPEGNQPQHF.

This sequence joins TRBV28 and TRBJ2-2; D is undetermined. The length of the CDR3 is 14 residues. Trimming took off 5 bases at V and 5 bases at J, with 12 bases between the two ends. Germline V gives CDR1 MDHEN, CDR2 SYDVKM. The CDR3 DNA is TGTGCCAGCAGTGTATCCTTGGGGACCGGGGAGCTGTTTTTT. It translates to CASSVSLGTGELFF.

The J gene is TRBJ2-3, the V gene TRBV13; 7 bases agree with TRBD2. The CDR3 runs 14 residues. Germline trimming cut 5 bases from V and 2 bases from J; bases unmatched to any gene: 4. CDR1 and CDR2 (germline): PRHDT, FYEKMQ (reference sequence). The CDR3 region has the DNA TGTGCCAGCAGCAATAGCGGGCTCACAGATACGCAGTATTTT. Residues: CASSNSGLTDTQYF.